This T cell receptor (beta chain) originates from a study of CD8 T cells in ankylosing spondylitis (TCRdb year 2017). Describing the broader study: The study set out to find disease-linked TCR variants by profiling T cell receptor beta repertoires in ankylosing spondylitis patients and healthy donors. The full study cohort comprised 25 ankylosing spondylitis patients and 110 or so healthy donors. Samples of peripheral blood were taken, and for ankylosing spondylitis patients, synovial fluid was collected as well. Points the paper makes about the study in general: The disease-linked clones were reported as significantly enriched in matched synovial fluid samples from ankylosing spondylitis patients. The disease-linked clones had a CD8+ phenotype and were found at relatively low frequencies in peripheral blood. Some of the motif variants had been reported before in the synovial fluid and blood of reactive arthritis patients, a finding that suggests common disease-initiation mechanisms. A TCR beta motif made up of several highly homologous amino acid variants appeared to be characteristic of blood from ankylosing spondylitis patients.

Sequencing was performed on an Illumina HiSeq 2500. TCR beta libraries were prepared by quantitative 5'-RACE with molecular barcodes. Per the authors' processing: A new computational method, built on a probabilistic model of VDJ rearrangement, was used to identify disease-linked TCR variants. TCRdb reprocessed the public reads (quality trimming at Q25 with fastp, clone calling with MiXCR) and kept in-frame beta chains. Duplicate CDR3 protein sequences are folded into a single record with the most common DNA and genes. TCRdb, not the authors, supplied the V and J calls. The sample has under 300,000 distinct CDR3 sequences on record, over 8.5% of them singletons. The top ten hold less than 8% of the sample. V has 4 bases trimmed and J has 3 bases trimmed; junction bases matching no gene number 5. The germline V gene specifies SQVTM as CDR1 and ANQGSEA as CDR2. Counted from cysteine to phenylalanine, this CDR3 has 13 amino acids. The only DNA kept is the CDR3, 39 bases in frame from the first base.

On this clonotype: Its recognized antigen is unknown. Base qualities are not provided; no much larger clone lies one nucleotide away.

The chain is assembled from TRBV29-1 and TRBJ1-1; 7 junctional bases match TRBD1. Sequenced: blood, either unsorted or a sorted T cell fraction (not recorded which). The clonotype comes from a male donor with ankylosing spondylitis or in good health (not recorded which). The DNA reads TGCAGCGTTGTTGACAGGGCCTACACTGAAGCTTTCTTT. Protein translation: CSVVDRAYTEAFF.